Listed below are T cell receptor beta chains from one sample, sequenced in a study of blood T cells in healthy people across ages. A single record per CDR3 protein comes from TCRdb applying MiXCR to the 5' RACE reads. The sample lists 1,300,000 or so distinct CDR3 sequences; approximately 59% were seen once. Material: blood. These TCRs come from a man aged 18 to 30 in good health. CDR3s include the opening cysteine and the closing phenylalanine or tryptophan. D genes are given only for firm matches. The size of a clone is reported for some rows only, either as once, few or many, or as a class for expanded clones.

clone_size | j_call | v_call | d_call | cdr3_nt | cdr3_aa
once | TRBJ2-5 | TRBV20-1 | TRBD2 | TGCAGTGCAACCAGAGCGGGAATCCAAGAGACCCAGTACTTC | CSATRAGIQETQYF
- | TRBJ1-2 | TRBV20-1 | - | TGCAGTGCTGGGAGATTTGGCTACACCTTC | CSAGRFGYTF
once | TRBJ2-1 | TRBV20-1 | - | TGCAGTGCTAGAGTTCTAGTGGGAGACAATGAGCAGTTCTTC | CSARVLVGDNEQFF
- | TRBJ1-1 | TRBV5-1 | TRBD1 | TGCGCCAGCAGCTTGGCCAGGACAGGGCGGTTGGGCACTGAAGCTTTCTTT | CASSLARTGRLGTEAFF
- | TRBJ1-5 | TRBV28 | - | TGTGCCAGCAAGCTTATCGGCAATCAGCCCCAGCATTTT | CASKLIGNQPQHF
- | TRBJ1-6 | TRBV21-1 | - | TGTGCCAGCAGCAAAGCTAGGAGTTATAATGCACCCCTCCACTTT | CASSKARSYNAPLHF
- | TRBJ1-5 | TRBV20-1 | TRBD1 | TGCAGTACCGACAGGGTCAATCAGCCCCAGCATTTT | CSTDRVNQPQHF
- | TRBJ1-2 | TRBV6-5 | - | TGTGCCAGCGGTTATCCATACACCTTC | CASGYPYTF
- | TRBJ1-2 | TRBV2 | - | TGTGCCAGCAGTGACGTCAGGGATGGCTACACCTTC | CASSDVRDGYTF
- | TRBJ2-1 | TRBV29-1 | TRBD1 | TGCAGCGTTGAGGGACAGGGATACAATGAGCAGTTCTTC | CSVEGQGYNEQFF
- | TRBJ2-4 | TRBV3-1 | - | TGTGCCAGCATGCCCGAAGGGGGTCAGTACTTC | CASMPEGGQYF
few | TRBJ2-3 | TRBV3-1 | - | TGTGCCAGCAGCCGTATTTACAGGGTTCGAAGCACAGATACGCAGTATTTT | CASSRIYRVRSTDTQYF
- | TRBJ1-4 | TRBV25-1 | - | TGTGCCAGCAGGTCGGATGGAGCTAATGAAAAACTGTTTTTT | CASRSDGANEKLFF
- | TRBJ1-5 | TRBV6-5 | TRBD1 | TGTGTCAGCAACAGGGGGTTCGGCCAGCCCCAGCATTTT | CVSNRGFGQPQHF
- | TRBJ1-5 | TRBV9 | - | TGTGCCAGCGGACAGAGCAATCAGCCCCAACATTTT | CASGQSNQPQHF
- | TRBJ1-4 | TRBV20-1 | - | TGCAGTGTTCACCCCGACTTAGGAGAAAAACTGTTTTTT | CSVHPDLGEKLFF
- | TRBJ2-7 | TRBV20-1 | TRBD1 | TGCAGTGCGTGGGTTGGGGGACAGGGGAATTACGAGCAGTACTTC | CSAWVGGQGNYEQYF
- | TRBJ1-1 | TRBV6-1 | - | TGTGCCAGCAGTGAAGTAGGTGAAGCTTTCTTT | CASSEVGEAFF
- | TRBJ1-2 | TRBV30 | TRBD1 | TGTGCCTGGAGTCAGGACAGGGGCGATGGCTACACCTTC | CAWSQDRGDGYTF
- | TRBJ1-5 | TRBV7-2 | TRBD1 | TGTGCCAGCACCACGGACAGGTCGGCCCAGCCCCAGCATTTT | CASTTDRSAQPQHF
few | TRBJ2-7 | TRBV4-2 | - | TGTGCCAGCAGTAATACCGGGGCGGCCTACGAGCAGTACTTC | CASSNTGAAYEQYF
- | TRBJ2-1 | TRBV12-3/TRBV12-4 | - | TGTGCCAGCACCCGTTCTAGGAACAATGAGCAGTTCTTC | CASTRSRNNEQFF
- | TRBJ2-3 | TRBV7-2 | - | TGTGCCAGCAGCTTAGCAGACTTGCGAGATACGCAGTATTTT | CASSLADLRDTQYF
- | TRBJ2-5 | TRBV6-6 | TRBD1 | TGTGCCAGCAGTTACACCGGGACAGGGACTTTGGAGACCCAGTACTTC | CASSYTGTGTLETQYF
- | TRBJ2-7 | TRBV27 | TRBD2 | TGTGCCAGCAGTAGCGGGAGCATCGGGGGGTACGAGCAGTACTTC | CASSSGSIGGYEQYF
- | TRBJ2-3 | TRBV6-5 | - | TGTGCCAGCAGTTCTAACGGGAGAGCTGGAGATACGCAGTATTTT | CASSSNGRAGDTQYF
once | TRBJ2-7 | TRBV20-1 | - | TGCAGTGCCAGCCCCACGGATGACCAGTACTTC | CSASPTDDQYF
few | TRBJ2-7 | TRBV3-1 | - | TGTGCCAGCAGCCAAGATTTGGCATTGCCCTACGAGCAGTACTTC | CASSQDLALPYEQYF
- | TRBJ2-7 | TRBV4-1 | - | TGCGCCGGCAGCCTTTTACAGGGTTCGAACTACGAGCAGTACTTC | CAGSLLQGSNYEQYF
few | TRBJ2-7 | TRBV4-3 | TRBD1 | TGCGCCAGCAGCATGTTCGGGACAGGGGGCGACGAGCAGTACTTC | CASSMFGTGGDEQYF
- | TRBJ2-4 | TRBV7-9 | TRBD1 | TGTGCCAGCAGCTTAACGACAGGGGTAGCCAAAAACATTCAGTACTTC | CASSLTTGVAKNIQYF
- | TRBJ2-3 | TRBV6-6 | - | TGTGCCAGCAGGCCCCTGCGGCGGGACGACCTTACAGATACGCAGTATTTT | CASRPLRRDDLTDTQYF
once | TRBJ2-3 | TRBV29-1 | TRBD1 | TGCAGCGTTGAATCAGGGACAGGTACGCAGTATTTT | CSVESGTGTQYF
few | TRBJ2-3 | TRBV5-5 | - | TGTGCCAGCAGCTCGACAGCTCTTGATACGCAGTATTTT | CASSSTALDTQYF
few | TRBJ2-7 | TRBV4-1 | TRBD1 | TGCGCCAGCAGCCAAGATGTTAGGACAGGGGGAGCCGAGCAGTACTTC | CASSQDVRTGGAEQYF
- | TRBJ1-5 | TRBV2 | - | TGTGCCAGCGAGGGCAAGACGGACAATCAGCCCCAGCATTTT | CASEGKTDNQPQHF